One sample yielded the 19 T cell receptor beta chains listed below, sequenced in a study of blood T cell repertoires in COVID-19. Repertoires were generated with immunoSEQ multiplex PCR, while TCRdb's copy carries only in-frame clones and drops some. The sample has tens of thousands of clones, approximately 84% seen once. The sample was peripheral blood. All receptors come from a human donor in a cohort sampled during active COVID-19.

In nucleotides, the CDR3 is TGCGCCAGCAGCGGCGCAGGGGGCCTCTATAATTCACCCCTCCACTTT. This codes for CASSGAGGLYNSPLHF. The V gene is TRBV5-1, the J gene TRBJ1-6; 8 positions match TRBD1. The germline gives CDR1 SGHRS, CDR2 YFSETQ. With V trimmed by 4 bases and J by 3 bases, 6 bases remained unmatched. The CDR3 has 16 amino acids.

The chain employs TRBV4-1 and TRBJ2-7, with D tentatively TRBD1 (6 bases). The germline V gene has CDR1 MGHRA and CDR2 YSYEKL. Trimming removed 7 bases at V and 3 bases at J, with 13 bases between. This CDR3 region has 13 residues. Written as DNA, the CDR3 is TGCGCCAGCAACCGGGACACCGGCTACGAGCAGTACTTC. This encodes CASNRDTGYEQYF.

The V gene is TRBV18, the J gene TRBJ1-6; 8 nucleotides agree with TRBD1. The CDR3 consists of 16 residues. The trim removed 2 bases at V and 6 bases at J, leaving 6 bases unmatched. Germline assignment: CDR1 KGHSH and CDR2 LQKENI. CDR3 in amino acids: CASSPVGQGPNSPLHF. The DNA of the CDR3 is TGTGCCAGCTCACCAGTCGGACAGGGCCCTAATTCACCCCTCCACTTT.

V usage is TRBV27 and J usage is TRBJ2-3, with 8 bases aligning to TRBD2. Germline V lookup: CDR1 MNHEY, CDR2 SMNVEV (reference sequence). With V trimmed by 2 bases and J by 5 bases, 6 bases remained unmatched. The CDR3 loop spans 15 amino acids. Here the CDR3 reads CASSLMSGSRDTQYF. CDR3 sequence (DNA): TGTGCCAGCAGTTTAATGAGCGGGAGTCGAGATACGCAGTATTTT.

The rearrangement joins TRBV5-4 to TRBJ2-3; perhaps TRBD1 as D (5 bases). Germline lookup yields CDR1 SGHNT and CDR2 YYREEE (reference sequence). This CDR3 contains 13 residues. Trimming took 0 bases from V and 5 from J, leaving 7 bases between them. The CDR3 protein is CASSLDRKDTQYF. CDR3 DNA sequence: TGTGCCAGCAGCTTGGACAGGAAAGATACGCAGTATTTT.

The V gene is TRBV4-3, the J gene TRBJ1-2; a possible D gene is TRBD1 (6 bases). The CDR3 sequence is 13 residues long. In germline, CDR1 is LGHNA, CDR2 YSLEER. V was shortened by 8 bases and J by 8 bases, with 18 bases between the two germline ends. This CDR3 reads CASGADWGRGYTF. Here the CDR3 DNA reads TGCGCCAGCGGGGCGGACTGGGGGCGGGGCTACACCTTC.

This clone was seen just once. CDR3 region: CASSFLWLDTQYF. DNA of the CDR3: TGTGCCAGCAGCTTCTTATGGCTGGATACGCAGTATTTT. The chain carries TRBV7-2 and TRBJ2-3; D is unresolved. V gave up 3 bases and J gave up 6 bases, with 10 bases separating them. The germline CDR1 and CDR2 sequences are SGHTA and FQGNSA. The CDR3 has 13 residues.

The CDR3 sequence is CATSALNPGSRTYEQYF. In DNA, the CDR3 is TGTGCCACCAGTGCCCTGAATCCGGGTTCTAGGACCTACGAGCAGTACTTC. The chain combines TRBV24-1 with TRBJ2-7; D is undetermined. Trimming removed 5 bases at V and 2 bases at J, with 21 bases between. From germline, CDR1 is KGHDR and CDR2 SFDVKD. CDR3 length equals 17 residues.

This chain uses TRBV12-3 or TRBV12-4 with TRBJ2-2; D perhaps matches TRBD1 (5 bases). The V and J ends lost 4 bases and 4 bases respectively, with 7 bases between them. This CDR3 has 13 amino acids. The CDR3 coding sequence is TGTGCCAGCAGTTCCAGGGTCACCGGGGAGCTGTTTTTT. Translated, it gives CASSSRVTGELFF.

This rearrangement joins TRBV5-1 to TRBJ2-3; possible D gene TRBD2, 6 bases. CDR1 is SGHRS, CDR2 YFSETQ, per germline. The CDR3 loop spans 17 amino acids. V was trimmed by 4 bases and J by 2 bases, leaving 20 bases between them. This CDR3 is CASSPSLAAGPTDTQYF. Written as DNA, the CDR3 is TGCGCCAGCAGCCCCTCCCTAGCTGCGGGACCCACAGATACGCAGTATTTT.

The V and J genes are TRBV6-2 or TRBV6-3 and TRBJ2-7, with 8 bases aligning to TRBD1. This CDR3 comprises 13 residues. The J segment lost 6 bases and the V segment lost 3 bases, leaving 4 bases of the junction unmatched. Germline V gene data show CDR1 as MNHEY and CDR2 as SVGEGT. The CDR3 here is CASSYQGALEQYF. In DNA, the CDR3 is TGTGCCAGCAGTTATCAGGGGGCCCTCGAGCAGTACTTC.

J is TRBJ2-7 and V is TRBV4-1; weak D call: TRBD1 (6 bases). The germline CDR1 and CDR2 sequences are MGHRA and YSYEKL. The CDR3 runs to 13 residues. Trimming took 5 bases from V and 5 from J, leaving 13 bases between them. CDR3 coding DNA: TGCGCCAGCAGCTACCCGGACAGTAACGAGCAGTACTTC. Protein product: CASSYPDSNEQYF.

The chain couples TRBV6-4 to TRBJ2-1; 7 nucleotides align to TRBD1. CDR3 length: 15 amino acids. Germline V CDR1 and CDR2: MRHNA, SNTAGT. V lost 8 bases and J lost 0; bases outside the gene matches: 7. The CDR3, as DNA: TGTGCCAGCGCGAGTGACAGGGCCTCCTACAATGAGCAGTTCTTC. Its protein is CASASDRASYNEQFF.

The chain is built from TRBV2 and TRBJ1-6; unclear D gene. The germline V gene encodes CDR1 SNHLY and CDR2 FYNNEI. Trimming took off 0 bases at V and 7 bases at J, with 10 bases between the two ends. The length of the CDR3 is 15 residues. CDR3 sequence: CASSEAGLQNSPLHF. CDR3 sequence (DNA): TGTGCCAGCAGTGAAGCGGGCCTACAGAATTCACCCCTCCACTTT.

The chain couples TRBV6-1 to TRBJ2-7; TRBD2 agrees at 11 bases. V dropped 4 bases and J dropped 0; count of bases not matched to a gene: 11. The germline V gene has CDR1 MNHNS and CDR2 SASEGT. The CDR3 runs 18 residues. The CDR3 is CASSASYSTSGSSYEQYF. CDR3 bases: TGTGCCAGCAGTGCCTCTTACTCTACTAGCGGGAGCTCCTACGAGCAGTACTTC.

CDR3 DNA: TGTGCCAGCAGTGAAATAACTCGGGATGTGCAGTTCTTC. It is translated as CASSEITRDVQFF. V is TRBV6-1 and J is TRBJ2-1; D is possibly TRBD2 (5 bases). Deletions cut 2 bases from V and 12 bases from J, with 14 bases between. The CDR3 has 13 amino acids. Germline lookup yields CDR1 MNHNS and CDR2 SASEGT.

The rearrangement joins TRBV18 to TRBJ1-5, with unresolved D. V was clipped by 6 bases and J by 0 bases, with 12 bases between them. Looked up from germline, CDR1 is KGHSH and CDR2 is LQKENI. The CDR3 contains 15 residues. CDR3 residues: CASSLGVDSNQPQHF. The CDR3 nucleotides are TGTGCCAGCTCCCTAGGTGTAGATAGCAATCAGCCCCAGCATTTT.

The rearrangement joins TRBV2 to TRBJ2-2; TRBD1 matches 9 bases. Losses at the gene ends were 6 bases for V and 4 bases for J; bases not matched to a gene: 6. Germline values: CDR1 SNHLY, CDR2 FYNNEI. The CDR3 is made up of 15 amino acids. The CDR3 bases are TGTGCCAGCAGCTGGGACAGGGCAACCACCGGGGAGCTGTTTTTT. This encodes CASSWDRATTGELFF.

The rearrangement links TRBV18 to TRBJ2-1; 13 bases line up with TRBD2. V was clipped by 6 bases and J by 5 bases; unmatched bases: 4. This CDR3 has 15 residues. In germline, CDR1 is KGHSH, CDR2 LQKENI. The CDR3 DNA is TGTGCCAGCTCCCAGACTAGCGGGAGGAACAATGAGCAGTTCTTC. Residues: CASSQTSGRNNEQFF.